The sequence of this T cell receptor (beta chain) was determined in a study of shared clonotypes between healthy human individuals. Across the whole study: CD4 naive and memory got three plates each, CD8 naive two, CD8 memory one. Points from the study as a whole: All-four-donor shared clonotypes had higher generation probabilities than non-shared clonotypes did. The researchers took only blood, and tissue repertoires probably look different.

Notes on this clone: Antigen unknown.

In the naive CD8 group, cells lacked CD45RO and were positively selected for CCR7, so terminally differentiated effector memory CD45RA+ cells were left out. This CDR3 contains 13 residues. V was trimmed by 5 bases and J by 5 bases, leaving 12 bases between them. Germline V gene sequence: CDR1 PRHDT, CDR2 FYEKMQ (reference sequence). Using immunoSEQ multiplex PCR, the repertoire was profiled, and TCRdb retains in-frame clones only, with some absent. The repertoire holds 550,000 to 750,000 clones, about 90% seen once, with about 24% in the top ten. The sequenced sample was naive CD8+ T cells sorted from blood. The V and J genes are TRBV13 and TRBJ2-5; D is tentatively TRBD1 or TRBD2 (5 bases each). This TCR came from a man aged 25 to 45 in good health. The CDR3 region is CASSPTRGETQYF. CDR3 nucleotides: TGTGCCAGCAGCCCAACCCGGGGCGAGACCCAGTACTTC.